Below are 13 T cell receptor beta chains sequenced from a single sample in a study of CD8+CD57+ T cells in acquired aplastic anemia. The use of genomic DNA as template underpinned the TCR beta VDJ and CDR3 profiling. TCRdb fed the reads into MiXCR, producing one record per CDR3 protein. Of just over 450,000 distinct CDR3 sequences detected, approximately 32% appear once; the ten largest clones hold around 0.82%. Patients sequenced had flow cytometry evidence of CD8+CD57+ cell expansion. Sample: sorted CD4+, CD8+, or CD8+CD57+ T cells (not recorded which) from PBMCs. The source is a human donor with aplastic anemia.

This clonotype has a handful of counts. This chain links TRBV25-1 with TRBJ1-2; D is possibly TRBD1 (5 bases). Germline values: CDR1 MGHDK, CDR2 SYGVNS. The CDR3 contains 14 residues. Trimming cost V 1 base and J 4 bases, with 10 bases left between them. In nucleotides, the CDR3 is TGTGCCAGCAGTGAATCTGGGGCGTTCTATGGCTACACCTTC. Protein: CASSESGAFYGYTF.

This clonotype was detected only a few times. The rearrangement joins TRBV20-1 to TRBJ2-2; possible D gene TRBD2, 5 bases. Trimming pared 5 bases from V and 7 bases from J, leaving 14 bases between. This CDR3 spans 13 amino acids. Per the germline V gene, CDR1 is DFQATT and CDR2 is SNEGSKA (reference sequence). Written as DNA, the CDR3 is TGCAGTGCTTCAACCAACGGGATCGGGGAGCTGTTTTTT. This encodes CSASTNGIGELFF.

The chain recombines TRBV19 with TRBJ2-7; TRBD1 aligns across 7 bases. J gave up 0 bases and V 6 bases, and 5 bases lay outside the gene matches. The germline V gene has CDR1 LNHDA and CDR2 SQIVND (reference sequence). CDR3 length equals 14 residues. CDR3 sequence (DNA): TGTGCCAGTAGCACGGGACAGAGCTCCTACGAGCAGTACTTC. This encodes CASSTGQSSYEQYF.

This clonotype has ten or more counts. The rearrangement joins TRBV20-1 to TRBJ1-2, with D possibly TRBD1 on 6 matching bases. The CDR3 is 13 amino acids. Per the germline V gene, CDR1 is DFQATT and CDR2 is SNEGSKA (reference sequence). The V and J ends lost 7 bases and 0 bases respectively, with 12 bases between them. The DNA for the CDR3 is TGCAGTGTTTGGGACAATGCTAACTATGGCTACACCTTC. As protein: CSVWDNANYGYTF.

This rearrangement joins TRBV29-1 to TRBJ1-2; tentatively, D is TRBD1 (6 bases). This CDR3 has 11 residues. Germline CDR1 and CDR2: SQVTM and ANQGSEA. Between the trimmed V and J ends, which lost 6 bases and 8 bases, there was a span of 13 bases. CDR3 amino acids: CSVMTGGGYTF. CDR3 DNA sequence: TGCAGCGTAATGACAGGTGGCGGCTACACCTTC.

The V and J genes are TRBV7-9 and TRBJ2-3; D perhaps matches TRBD2 (5 bases). Germline-derived CDR1 and CDR2 are SEHNR and FQNEAQ (reference sequence). This CDR3 has 14 amino acids. V gave up 5 bases and J gave up 4 bases, with 13 bases separating them. CDR3: CASSRTAGSDTQYF. For the CDR3, the DNA is TGTGCCAGCAGCCGCACCGCGGGTTCAGATACGCAGTATTTT. Full variable domain (outside the CDR3, taken from reference TRBV7-9 and TRBJ2-3): DTGVSQNPRHKITKRGQNVTFRCDPISEHNRLYWYRQTLGQGPEFLTYFQNEAQLEKSRLLSDRFSAERPKGSFSTLEIQRTEQGDSAMYLCASSRTAGSDTQYFGPGTRLTVL.

The chain is built from TRBV11-2 and TRBJ2-7; no reliable D call. CDR3 length equals 16 residues. Germline CDR1 and CDR2: SGHAT and FQNNGV. Trimming removed 5 bases from V and 3 bases from J, with 20 bases in between. CDR3 sequence reads: CASSPRRLRKDYEQYF. In DNA, the CDR3 is TGTGCCAGCAGCCCTAGAAGATTGAGGAAGGACTACGAGCAGTACTTC.

This clonotype was seen only a few times. The rearrangement joins TRBV6-5 to TRBJ2-7; D remains unclear. Trimming pared 2 bases from V and 4 bases from J, leaving 15 bases between. The germline gives CDR1 MNHEY, CDR2 SVGAGI. The CDR3 is 15 residues long. This chain's CDR3 is CASSYLQDVRYEQYF. CDR3 DNA: TGTGCCAGCAGTTACCTGCAGGACGTGAGGTACGAGCAGTACTTC.

In this sample, this clonotype turned up a few times. V is TRBV9 and J is TRBJ2-3; 9 positions agree with TRBD1. CDR1 is SGDLS and CDR2 is YYNGEE in the germline V gene. J gave up 1 base and V 7 bases, and 4 bases lay outside the gene matches. The CDR3 loop spans 14 amino acids. The CDR3 here is CASRTGGGTDTQYF. CDR3 sequence (DNA): TGTGCCAGCCGCACAGGGGGCGGCACAGATACGCAGTATTTT.

In this sample, this clonotype turned up a few times. The V call is TRBV5-8, the J call TRBJ2-1; possible D gene TRBD2, 6 bases. This CDR3 has 17 residues. Trimming shortened V by 3 bases and J by 6 bases, and 22 bases separated the two germline ends. Germline V gives CDR1 SGHTS, CDR2 YDEGEE. CDR3 nucleotide sequence: TGTGCCAGCAGCTCTAGGGGCCTCGCGGGGACCCCCAATGAGCAGTTCTTC. It codes for CASSSRGLAGTPNEQFF. Drawing the rest from reference TRBV5-8 and TRBJ2-1, the complete variable domain is EAGVTQSPTHLIKTRGQQATLRCSPISGHTSVYWYQQALGLGLQFLLWYDEGEERNRGNFPPRFSGRQFPNYSSELNVNALELEDSALYLCASSSRGLAGTPNEQFFGPGTRLTVL.

This clonotype showed up many times. The chain carries TRBV19 and TRBJ2-3, with TRBD1 as a possible D gene (6 bases). V was trimmed by 11 bases and J by 4 bases, leaving 16 bases between them. This CDR3 contains 13 residues. From germline, CDR1 is LNHDA and CDR2 SQIVND (reference sequence). CDR3 sequence reads: CACRDTVADTQYF. The CDR3 nucleotides read TGTGCCTGCCGGGACACCGTGGCAGATACGCAGTATTTT.

This clonotype was recorded a few times. This may be a read error: a much more frequent sequence differs by one nucleotide. V usage is TRBV15 and J usage is TRBJ2-7; D remains unclear. The germline gives CDR1 LNHNV, CDR2 YYDKDF (reference sequence). This CDR3 is built from 17 residues. The V end was cut by 5 bases, the J end by 0 bases, with 20 bases between. The CDR3 nucleotides read TGTGCCACCAGCTTTAACGAAATAGGACCGAGCTCCTACGAGCAGTACTTC. Translated, it gives CATSFNEIGPSSYEQYF.

The chain uses TRBV19 and TRBJ2-7; possibly TRBD2 for D (6 bases). Germline V gene lookup returns CDR1 LNHDA and CDR2 SQIVND (reference sequence). Trimming removed 9 bases from V and 4 bases from J, with 22 bases in between. The CDR3 has 15 residues. CDR3: CASSNRRAGPYEQYF. The CDR3 DNA reads TGTGCCAGCAGCAACAGGAGGGCGGGACCATACGAGCAGTACTTC. Supplemented by reference TRBV19 and TRBJ2-7, the full variable domain reads DGGITQSPKYLFRKEGQNVTLSCEQNLNHDAMYWYRQDPGQGLRLIYYSQIVNDFQKGDIAEGYSVSREKKESFPLTVTSAQKNPTAFYLCASSNRRAGPYEQYFGPGTRLTVT.